This T cell receptor beta chain comes out of a study of blood T cell repertoires in COVID-19. As for the study in general: COVID-19 samples collected from the United States, Italy and Spain covered acute and convalescent phases. Sources were T cells, B-cell-depleted T cells, or PBMCs; the material itself was cDNA or gDNA.

In the original analysis: Reference gene primer amplification in the assay estimated nucleated cell counts. Sequenced by immunoSEQ multiplex PCR; TCRdb stores in-frame clones only, minus some. Clone size and the V and J calls come from that table; the DNA yielded D and trimming. The sample consists of fewer than 150,000 clones, about 83% of them appearing once. The CDR3 has 14 amino acids. The V end was cut by 5 bases, the J end by 2 bases, with 12 bases between. Germline values: CDR1 SGHVS, CDR2 FQNEAQ. The sequence was collected from a human donor in a cohort sampled during active COVID-19. Source material: peripheral blood. The rearrangement links TRBV7-8 to TRBJ1-2, with D maybe TRBD1 (5 bases). CDR3 bases: TGTGCCAGCAGCCAGACAGCCTTGAACTATGGCTACACCTTC. It yields the protein CASSQTALNYGYTF.